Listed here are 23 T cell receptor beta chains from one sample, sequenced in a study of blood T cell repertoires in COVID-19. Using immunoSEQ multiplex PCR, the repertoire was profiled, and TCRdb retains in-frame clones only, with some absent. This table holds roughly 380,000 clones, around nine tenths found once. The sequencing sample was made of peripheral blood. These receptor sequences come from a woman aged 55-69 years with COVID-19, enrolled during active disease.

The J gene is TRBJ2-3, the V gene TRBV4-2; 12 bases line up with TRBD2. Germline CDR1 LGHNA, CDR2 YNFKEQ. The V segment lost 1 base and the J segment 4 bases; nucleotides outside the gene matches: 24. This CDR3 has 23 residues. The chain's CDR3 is CASSQVLAGGLFGAVVFADTQYF. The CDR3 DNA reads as TGTGCCAGCAGCCAAGTTCTAGCGGGGGGGCTATTTGGTGCCGTGGTATTCGCAGATACGCAGTATTTT.

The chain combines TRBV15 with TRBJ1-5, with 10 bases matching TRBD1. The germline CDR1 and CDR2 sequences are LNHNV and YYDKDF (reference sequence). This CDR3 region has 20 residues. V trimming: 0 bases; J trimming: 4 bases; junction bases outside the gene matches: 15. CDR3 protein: CATSRDRRRRQGAGNQPQHF. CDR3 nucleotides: TGTGCCACCAGCAGAGATAGGAGACGGAGACAGGGGGCTGGGAATCAGCCCCAGCATTTT.

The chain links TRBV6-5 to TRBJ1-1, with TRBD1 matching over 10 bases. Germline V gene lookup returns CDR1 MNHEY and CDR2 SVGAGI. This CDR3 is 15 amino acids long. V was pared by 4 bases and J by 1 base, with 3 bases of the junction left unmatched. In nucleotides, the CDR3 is TGTGCCAGCAGTTCGGGACAGGGGAGGAACACTGAAGCTTTCTTT. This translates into CASSSGQGRNTEAFF.

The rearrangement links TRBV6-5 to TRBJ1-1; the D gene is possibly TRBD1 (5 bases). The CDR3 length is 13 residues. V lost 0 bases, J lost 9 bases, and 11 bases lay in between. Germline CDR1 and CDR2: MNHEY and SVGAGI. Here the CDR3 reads CASSYSGGRQAFF. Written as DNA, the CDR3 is TGTGCCAGCAGTTACTCGGGGGGGAGGCAAGCTTTCTTT.

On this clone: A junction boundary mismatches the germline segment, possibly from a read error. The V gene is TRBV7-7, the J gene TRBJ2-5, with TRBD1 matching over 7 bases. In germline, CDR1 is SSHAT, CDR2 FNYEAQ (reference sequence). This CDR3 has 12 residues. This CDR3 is CASSPQGETQYF. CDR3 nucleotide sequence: TGTGCTAGCAGCCCACAGGGGGAGACCCAGTACTTC. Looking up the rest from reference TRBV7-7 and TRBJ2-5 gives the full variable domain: GAGVSQSPRYKVTKRGQDVTLRCDPISSHATLYWYQQALGQGPEFLTYFNYEAQPDKSGLPSDRFSAERPEGSISTLTIQRTEQRDSAMYRCASSPQGETQYFGPGTRLLVL.

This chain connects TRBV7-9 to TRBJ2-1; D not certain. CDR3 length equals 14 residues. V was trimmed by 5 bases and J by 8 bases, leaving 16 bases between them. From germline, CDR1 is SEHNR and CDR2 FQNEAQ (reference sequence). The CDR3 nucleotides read TGTGCCAGCAGCCCCGCAATATACAGCCATGAGCAGTTCTTC. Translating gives CASSPAIYSHEQFF.

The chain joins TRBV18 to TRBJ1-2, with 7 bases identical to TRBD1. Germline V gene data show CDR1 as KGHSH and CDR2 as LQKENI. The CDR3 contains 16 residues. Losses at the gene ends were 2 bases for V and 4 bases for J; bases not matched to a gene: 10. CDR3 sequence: CASSPKTGALPYGYTF. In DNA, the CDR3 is TGTGCCAGCTCACCAAAAACAGGGGCCCTGCCCTATGGCTACACCTTC.

The CDR3 sequence: CASSLEAGGHYGYTF. CDR3 sequence (DNA): TGTGCCAGCAGCTTAGAGGCAGGGGGCCACTATGGCTACACCTTC. The chain employs TRBV7-8 and TRBJ1-2, with 8 bases aligning to TRBD1. With V trimmed by 1 base and J by 3 bases, 4 bases remained unmatched. The CDR3 has 15 residues. Germline V gene data show CDR1 as SGHVS and CDR2 as FQNEAQ. Combining the CDR3 with reference TRBV7-8 and TRBJ1-2 gives the whole variable domain GAGVSQSPRYKVAKRGQDVALRCDPISGHVSLFWYQQALGQGPEFLTYFQNEAQLDKSGLPSDRFFAERPEGSVSTLKIQRTQQEDSAVYLCASSLEAGGHYGYTFGSGTRLTVV.

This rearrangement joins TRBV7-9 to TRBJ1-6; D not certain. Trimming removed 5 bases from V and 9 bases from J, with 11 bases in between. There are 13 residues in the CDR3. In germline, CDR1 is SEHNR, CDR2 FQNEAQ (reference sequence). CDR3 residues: CASSPSEASPLHF. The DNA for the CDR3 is TGTGCCAGCAGCCCGTCGGAGGCTTCACCCCTCCACTTT.

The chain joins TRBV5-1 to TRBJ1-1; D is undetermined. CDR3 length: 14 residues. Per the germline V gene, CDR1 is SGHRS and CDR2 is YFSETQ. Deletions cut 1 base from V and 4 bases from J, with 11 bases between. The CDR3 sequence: CASSLLGGSTEAFF. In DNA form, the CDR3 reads TGCGCCAGCAGCTTGTTAGGCGGGAGCACTGAAGCTTTCTTT.

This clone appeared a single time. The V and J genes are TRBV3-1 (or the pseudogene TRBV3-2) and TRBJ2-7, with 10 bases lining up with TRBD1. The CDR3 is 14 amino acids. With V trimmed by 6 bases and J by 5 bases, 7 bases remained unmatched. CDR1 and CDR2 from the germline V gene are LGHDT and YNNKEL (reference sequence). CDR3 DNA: TGTGCCAGCAGACGACAGGGGGCGGGAGACGAGCAGTACTTC. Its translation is CASRRQGAGDEQYF.

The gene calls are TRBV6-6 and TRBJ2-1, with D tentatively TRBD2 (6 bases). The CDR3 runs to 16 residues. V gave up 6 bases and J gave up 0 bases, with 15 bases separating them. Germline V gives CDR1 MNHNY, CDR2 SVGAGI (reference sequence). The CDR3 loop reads CASRSPLAVSYNEQFF. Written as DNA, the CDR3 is TGTGCCAGCAGATCCCCTTTAGCGGTCTCCTACAATGAGCAGTTCTTC.

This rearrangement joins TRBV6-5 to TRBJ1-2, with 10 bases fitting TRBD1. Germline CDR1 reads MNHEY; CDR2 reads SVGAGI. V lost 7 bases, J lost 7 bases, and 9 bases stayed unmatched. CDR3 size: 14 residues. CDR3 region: CASNWDRGNGGYTF. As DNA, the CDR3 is TGTGCCAGCAACTGGGACAGGGGAAATGGTGGCTACACCTTC.

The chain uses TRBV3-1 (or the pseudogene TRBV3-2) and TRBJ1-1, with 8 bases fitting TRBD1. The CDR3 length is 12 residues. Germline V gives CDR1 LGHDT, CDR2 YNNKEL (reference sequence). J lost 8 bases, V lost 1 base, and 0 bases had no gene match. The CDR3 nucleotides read TGTGCCAGCAGCCAAGGGGACAGGGAAGCTTTCTTT. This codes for CASSQGDREAFF.

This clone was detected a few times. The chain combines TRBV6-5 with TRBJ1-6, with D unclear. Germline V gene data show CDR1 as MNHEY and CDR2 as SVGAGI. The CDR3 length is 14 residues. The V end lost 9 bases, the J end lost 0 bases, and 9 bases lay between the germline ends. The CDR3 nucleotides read TGTGCCAGTCGACTGGGCTCCTATAATTCACCCCTCCACTTT. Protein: CASRLGSYNSPLHF.

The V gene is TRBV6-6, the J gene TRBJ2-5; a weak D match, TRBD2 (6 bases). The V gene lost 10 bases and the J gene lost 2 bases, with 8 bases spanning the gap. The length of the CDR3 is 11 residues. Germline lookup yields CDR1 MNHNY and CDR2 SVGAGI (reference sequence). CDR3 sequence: CATGLQETQYF. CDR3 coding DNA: TGTGCCACGGGACTTCAAGAGACCCAGTACTTC.

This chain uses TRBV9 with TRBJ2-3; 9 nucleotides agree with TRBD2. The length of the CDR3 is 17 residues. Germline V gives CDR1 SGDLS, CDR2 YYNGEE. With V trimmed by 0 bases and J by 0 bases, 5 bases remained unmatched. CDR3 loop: CASSVAKRGASTDTQYF. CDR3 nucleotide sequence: TGTGCCAGCAGCGTAGCAAAGCGGGGGGCTAGCACAGATACGCAGTATTTT.

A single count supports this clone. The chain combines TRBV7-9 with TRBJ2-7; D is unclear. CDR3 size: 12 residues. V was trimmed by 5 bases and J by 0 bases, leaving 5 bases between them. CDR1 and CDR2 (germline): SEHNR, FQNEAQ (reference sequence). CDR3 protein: CASSVNSYEQYF. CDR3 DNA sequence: TGTGCCAGCAGCGTCAACTCCTACGAGCAGTACTTC.

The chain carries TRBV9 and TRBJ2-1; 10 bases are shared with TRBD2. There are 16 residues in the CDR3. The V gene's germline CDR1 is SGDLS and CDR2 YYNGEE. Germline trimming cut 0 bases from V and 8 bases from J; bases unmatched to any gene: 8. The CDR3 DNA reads TGTGCCAGCAGCGTAGAGAGCGGGGGGGCCTGGCATGAGCAGTTCTTC. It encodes CASSVESGGAWHEQFF.

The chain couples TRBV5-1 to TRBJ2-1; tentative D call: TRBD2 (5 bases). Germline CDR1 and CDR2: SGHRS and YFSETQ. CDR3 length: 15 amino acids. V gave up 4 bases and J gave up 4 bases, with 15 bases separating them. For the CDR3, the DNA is TGCGCCAGCAGCACCGGGCCAGCGGATTACAATGAGCAGTTCTTC. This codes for CASSTGPADYNEQFF.

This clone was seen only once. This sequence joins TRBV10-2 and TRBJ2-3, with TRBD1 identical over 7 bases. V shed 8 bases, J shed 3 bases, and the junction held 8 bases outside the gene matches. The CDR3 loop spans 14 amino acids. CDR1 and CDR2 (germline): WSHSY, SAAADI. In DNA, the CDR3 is TGCGCCAGCCGAGAGACAGGGAAGACAGATACGCAGTATTTT. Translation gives CASRETGKTDTQYF.

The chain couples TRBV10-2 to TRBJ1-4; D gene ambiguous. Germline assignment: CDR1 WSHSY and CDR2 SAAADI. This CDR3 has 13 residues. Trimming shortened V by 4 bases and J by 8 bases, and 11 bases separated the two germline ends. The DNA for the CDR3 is TGCGCCAGCAGTGGGTTAACATCCGAAAAACTGTTTTTT. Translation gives CASSGLTSEKLFF.

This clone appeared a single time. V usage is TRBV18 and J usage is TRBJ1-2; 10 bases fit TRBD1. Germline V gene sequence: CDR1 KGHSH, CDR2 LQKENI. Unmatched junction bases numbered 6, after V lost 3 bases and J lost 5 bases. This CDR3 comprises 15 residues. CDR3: CASSPQGQGSYGYTF. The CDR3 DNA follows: TGTGCCAGCTCACCCCAGGGACAGGGGAGTTATGGCTACACCTTC.